This T cell receptor (beta chain) is drawn from a study of cytomegalovirus exposure and HLA in healthy donors (dated by TCRdb to 2017 to 2019). With respect to the entire study: In an earlier analysis of fewer than 750 of the donors, approximately 300 Gb of sequence data and 100 million or so unique TCR beta sequences from about 190 million T cells were reported. A later analysis re-examined previously published TCR beta repertoires from roughly 650 donors and added high-resolution HLA genotyping to investigate patterns of TCR occurrence. Donor age, sex, ethnicity and CMV serostatus were collected together with the repertoire data. A handful of DR-DQ haplotypes were handled as single units for association and clustering because linkage in the cohort was strong. The number of donors typed differed by locus, with roughly 620-630 for A, B, C, DRB1 and DQB1, around 500 for DQA1, about 610 for DPA1, and under 490 for DPB1. The T cell repertoires of about 700 subjects were profiled by immunosequencing and related to cytomegalovirus serostatus. The aim of the study was to test whether cataloging public T cell receptors could identify signatures of past pathogen exposure. HLA typing included class I and class II loci at four-digit resolution. Every repertoire in the discovery cohort had been generated on one and the same sequencing platform. Along with the approximately 700-subject first cohort, a separate validation cohort of over a hundred different subjects was used. A later genetic analysis took genome-wide SNP genotypes for about three fifths of the 666 donors and used that subset as a discovery cohort. Among over 350 genotyped donors of the cohort, an average of about 240,000 unique TCR beta nucleotide sequences were sequenced per donor, roughly 20% of them non-productive. Of the roughly 400 genotyped donors, 81% fell in the genetic ancestry cluster associated with self-reported Caucasian donors. Roughly 300 gigabases of sequencing data and 78 million or so unique TCR sequences were included in an early release covering over 600 HLA-typed donors. An earlier analysis of some 500 of the donors applied high-throughput TCR beta sequencing to assess whether each TCR beta V gene segment acted as functional or pseudogenic. To predict cytomegalovirus infection status, the study combined high-throughput TCR immunosequencing, statistical association of individual TCRs with disease status, and machine learning. Rather than using new phenotypic data, the later analysis identified candidate immune exposures from TCR beta sequences and from how often those sequences occurred across donors. Results the study describes overall, beyond this receptor: Correlated functional status among segregating V segments might reflect linkage disequilibrium, but an unknown experimental factor could not be ruled out. According to a later analysis, parvovirus B19, influenza, CMV and Epstein-Barr virus appeared linked to several top co-occurrence clusters. Because counts were too low, 15 to 20 rarely observed V segments, including chromosome 9 orphons, were excluded from the earlier analysis of under 650 of the donors. While some public TCRs were present in many individuals, most TCR sequences turned up only very rarely across donors. At a false discovery rate of 0.05, a later analysis linked 16,000 or so TCR beta sequences to specific HLA alleles. A later analysis found that most CMV-associated TCR beta chains appeared HLA-restricted, with HLA associations seemingly driven largely by CMV exposure. Some IMGT-functional V segments, including TRBV6-2 and TRBV6-3, could not be told apart with the 87-base-pair reads, so those segments were excluded. A total of 150 to 200 TCR beta chains were listed by the study as associated with cytomegalovirus. In a later analysis, HLA-associated TCR beta chains showed more clonal expansion and lower generation probabilities than non-associated chains that were equally common. A later analysis found that TCR association rates varied across HLA loci, with DRB1 alleles showing the most associated TCRs and HLA-C alleles the fewest. The presence/absence analyses assumed that sequencing depth was roughly uniform across donors, and that assumption may not be true. According to the authors, the approach could potentially be generalized to other disease states and immunological phenotypes. The sequencing pipeline was judged likely to have produced a cluster of highly shared sequence variants as a technical artifact. In vitro tests confirmed that three of the cytomegalovirus-associated TCR beta chains recognize cytomegalovirus antigens. Compared with the approximately 720-donor mean, donors in an Asian-associated ancestry cluster had fewer N-insertions in productive TCRs, according to a later genetic analysis. This cohort had only TCR beta chains sequenced, and the lack of alpha or paired-chain data limited which features could be detected. Because HLA typing was missing for some donors at each locus, association tests included only the typed subset. The only immune exposure information available for the cohort was CMV serostatus. A further reported finding was that TCR beta sequences accurately predicted the HLA-A and HLA-B alleles for most subjects in the first cohort. In a later genetic analysis, a missense DCLRE1C variant was associated with V-gene and J-gene trimming of TCR beta chains, and the association was replicated in an independent cohort. Cytomegalovirus status was reported to be diagnosed by the classifier with high specificity and sensitivity in both the original and validation cohorts. In an earlier analysis of some 640 of the donors, most TCR beta V segments were observed in productive rearrangements about 87% or about 30% of the time, broadly matching IMGT annotations. When HLA alleles, especially DR and DQ, strongly co-occurred, TCR associations were difficult to assign to individual alleles.

The cohort consisted of 670 or so healthy bone marrow donors. Cohort members were all nominally healthy when sampled, although unrecorded immune exposures were likely present. The donor tested CMV seronegative and was one of the 352 seronegative cohort members. A peripheral blood sample was provided by each donor, and peripheral blood mononuclear cells were used for TCR beta sequencing. The Qiagen DNeasy Blood Extraction Kit was used to extract genomic DNA from the blood cell samples. The CDR3 holds 14 amino acids from the cysteine to the phenylalanine. Just CDR3 DNA is preserved here, 42 bases in frame from base 1. V was cut back by 7 bases and J by 0 bases, leaving a gap of 14 bases between them. Reading the germline V gene gives CDR1 SQVTM and CDR2 ANQGSEA. Comment on this clone: Its antigen specificity is not known. Per-nucleotide qualities are absent, and no much larger clonotype sits a single base away.

Library prep was done by the immunoSEQ multiplex PCR assay. For the multiplex PCR, a mixture combining 60 forward primers for TCR Vbeta segments and 13 reverse primers for TCR Jbeta segments was used. A multiplex PCR assay on genomic DNA amplified the CDR3 region of rearranged TCR beta genes. Amplified TCR beta libraries were sequenced as 87-base-pair reads on the Illumina HiSeq System. Per the original workflow: A later analysis tallied approximately 87 million unique TCR beta chains across the 700 or so repertoires, and about 10 million of those chains were shared by two or more donors. Raw reads were error-corrected and collapsed into unique sequences with a nearest-neighbor algorithm that merged closely related sequences to remove PCR and sequencing errors. V, D and J gene segments were assigned by aligning CDR3 sequences to IMGT reference sequences. Each retained sequence needed at least a six-nucleotide match to both a V gene segment and a J gene segment. A rearrangement counted as productive if the CDR3 had no stop codons and remained in frame with V and J, and every other rearrangement counted as non-productive. CDR3 was defined according to IMGT convention as the region running from the second conserved V-encoded cysteine to the conserved J-encoded phenylalanine. The earlier analysis of roughly 590 of the donors excluded sequences that lacked an unambiguous match to a single V gene segment. In an earlier analysis of several hundred of the donors, a V segment was called functional when productive rearrangements were above 56.7%, and segregating when the standard deviation between donors exceeded 5%. A statistical classification framework was built for diagnosing cytomegalovirus status from the catalog of TCR beta chain sequences. In a later analysis, V and J genes were assigned by comparing TCR nucleotide sequences against IMGT/GENE-DB human TR gene sequences. A later analysis assigned CDR3 sequences and most-parsimonious VDJ recombination scenarios with the TCRdist pipeline. A later analysis defined each TCR beta chain by its CDR3 amino acid sequence plus V-gene family, and excluded reads lacking a unique V-gene family. In a later analysis, a few hundred highly shared, low-generation-probability nucleotide sequences were removed to address suspected cross-contamination and a sequencing artifact. In a later analysis, a clonal expansion index for each public chain was calculated from normalized within-repertoire ranks of inferred template counts. In a later analysis, generation probabilities were computed using a VDJ recombination model fitted to out-of-frame rearrangements, and the results were checked against IGoR. In a later analysis, hypergeometric tests were used to score TCR-TCR, TCR-HLA and TCR-CMV co-occurrence, with a repertoire-size bias correction applied to TCR pairs. A later analysis estimated false discovery rates by permuting HLA or CMV assignments 20 times. A later analysis grouped co-occurring TCRs with DBSCAN, adding TCRdist sequence similarity when clustering within HLA-allele-positive subsets. Repertoires with fewer than 30,000 or more than 120,000 public chains were left out of co-occurrence clustering, as were four to six repertoires with anomalous nucleotide sharing. Sourced from immuneACCESS, this table was stored by TCRdb with only in-frame sequences that have V and J called. A share of the clones is absent; for the studies checked, an unresolved V gene accounts for under half, and the remainder has no known explanation. V, J and clone size reflect that table, while D and trimming were determined from the DNA. This sample lists over 75,000 clones; less than 75% were detected once. The top ten clones comprise about 2% of the sample.

The sequence derives from a man between 25 and 39 years old in good health and CMV-seronegative. The chain is made from TRBV29-1 and TRBJ2-3; matching of 5 bases hints at TRBD2 as the D gene. The sequencing sample was made of PBMCs. The CDR3: CSARTGTSTDTQYF. The DNA sequence is given as TGCAGCGCAAGGACGGGAACTAGCACAGATACGCAGTATTTT.